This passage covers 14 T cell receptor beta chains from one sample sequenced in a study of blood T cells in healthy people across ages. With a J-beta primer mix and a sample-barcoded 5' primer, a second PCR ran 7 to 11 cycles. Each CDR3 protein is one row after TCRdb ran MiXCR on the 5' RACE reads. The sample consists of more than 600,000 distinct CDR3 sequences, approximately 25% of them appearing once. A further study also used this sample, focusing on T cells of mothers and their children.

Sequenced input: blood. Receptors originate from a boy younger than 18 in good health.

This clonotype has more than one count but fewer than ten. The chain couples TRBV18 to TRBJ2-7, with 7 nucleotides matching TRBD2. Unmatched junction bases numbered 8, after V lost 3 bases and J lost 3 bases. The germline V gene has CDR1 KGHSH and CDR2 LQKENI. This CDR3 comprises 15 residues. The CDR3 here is CASSPGGSANYEQYF. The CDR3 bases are TGTGCCAGCTCACCGGGGGGGTCAGCCAACTACGAGCAGTACTTC.

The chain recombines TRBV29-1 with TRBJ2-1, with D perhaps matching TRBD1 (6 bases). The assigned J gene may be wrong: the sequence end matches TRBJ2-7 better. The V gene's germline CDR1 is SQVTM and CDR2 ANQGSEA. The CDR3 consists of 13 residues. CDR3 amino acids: CSVGGGGIYEQYF. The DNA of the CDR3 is TGCAGCGTTGGAGGGGGTGGGATCTACGAGCAGTACTTC.

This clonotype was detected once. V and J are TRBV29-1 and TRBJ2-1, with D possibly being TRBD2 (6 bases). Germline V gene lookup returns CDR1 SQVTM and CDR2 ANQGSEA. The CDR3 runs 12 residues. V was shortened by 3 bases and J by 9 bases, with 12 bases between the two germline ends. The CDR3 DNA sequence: TGCAGCGTTGACCCTAGGGGAGGTGAGCAGTTCTTC. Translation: CSVDPRGGEQFF.

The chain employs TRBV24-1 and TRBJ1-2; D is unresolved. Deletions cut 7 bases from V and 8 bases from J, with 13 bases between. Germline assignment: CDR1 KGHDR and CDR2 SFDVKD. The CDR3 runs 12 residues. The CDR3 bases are TGTGCCACCAGCAGAGGATCCTTGGGCTACACCTTC. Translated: CATSRGSLGYTF.

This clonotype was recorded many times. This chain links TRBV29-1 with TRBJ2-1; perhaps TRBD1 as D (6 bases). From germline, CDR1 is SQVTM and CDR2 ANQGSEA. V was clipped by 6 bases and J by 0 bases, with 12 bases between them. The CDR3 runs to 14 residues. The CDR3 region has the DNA TGCAGCGTCAGACAGGCGAGCTCCTACAATGAGCAGTTCTTC. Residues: CSVRQASSYNEQFF.

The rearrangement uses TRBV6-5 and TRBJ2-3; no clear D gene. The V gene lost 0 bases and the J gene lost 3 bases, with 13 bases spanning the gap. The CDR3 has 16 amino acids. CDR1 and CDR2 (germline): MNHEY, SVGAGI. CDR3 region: CASSYSGRARTDTQYF. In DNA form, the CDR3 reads TGTGCCAGCAGTTACTCGGGAAGGGCCAGGACAGATACGCAGTATTTT.

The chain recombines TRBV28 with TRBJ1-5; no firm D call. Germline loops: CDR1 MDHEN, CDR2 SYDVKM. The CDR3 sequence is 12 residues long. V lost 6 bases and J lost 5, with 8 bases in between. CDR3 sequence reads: CASSIPDQPQHF. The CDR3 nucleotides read TGTGCCAGCAGCATACCAGATCAGCCCCAGCATTTT.

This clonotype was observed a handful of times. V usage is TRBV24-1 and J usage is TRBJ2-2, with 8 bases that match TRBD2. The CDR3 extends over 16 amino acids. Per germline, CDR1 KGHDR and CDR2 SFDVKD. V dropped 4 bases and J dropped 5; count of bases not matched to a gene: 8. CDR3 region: CATSDPSGSGTGELFF. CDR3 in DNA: TGTGCCACCAGTGACCCCAGCGGGAGTGGTACCGGGGAGCTGTTTTTT.

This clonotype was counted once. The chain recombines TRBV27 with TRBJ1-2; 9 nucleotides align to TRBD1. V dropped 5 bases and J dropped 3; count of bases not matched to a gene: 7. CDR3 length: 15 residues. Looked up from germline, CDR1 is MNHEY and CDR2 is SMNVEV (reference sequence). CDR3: CASSPTGTGYYGYTF. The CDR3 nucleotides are TGTGCCAGCAGTCCAACCGGGACAGGGTACTATGGCTACACCTTC.

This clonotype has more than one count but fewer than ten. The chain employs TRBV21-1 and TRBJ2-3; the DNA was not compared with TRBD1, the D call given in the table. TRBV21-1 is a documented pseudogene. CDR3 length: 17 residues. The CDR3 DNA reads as TGTGCCAGCAGTGGATGCCGGGACCCCCTTTTGACAGATACGCAGTATTTT. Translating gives CASSGCRDPLLTDTQYF.

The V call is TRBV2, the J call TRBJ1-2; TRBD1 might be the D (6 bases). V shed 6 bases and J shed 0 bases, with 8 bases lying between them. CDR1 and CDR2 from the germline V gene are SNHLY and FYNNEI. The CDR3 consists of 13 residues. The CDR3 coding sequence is TGTGCCAGCAGACAGGGACCTAACTATGGCTACACCTTC. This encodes CASRQGPNYGYTF.

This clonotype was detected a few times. The CDR3 region has the DNA TGTGCCAGCAGCGTAGATGGTGGGGGCAGCACAGATACGCAGTATTTT. It encodes CASSVDGGGSTDTQYF. The chain joins TRBV9 to TRBJ2-3, with D perhaps matching TRBD1 (6 bases). Germline CDR1 is SGDLS and CDR2 is YYNGEE. The CDR3 loop spans 16 amino acids. Trimming shortened V by 0 bases and J by 0 bases, and 11 bases separated the two germline ends.

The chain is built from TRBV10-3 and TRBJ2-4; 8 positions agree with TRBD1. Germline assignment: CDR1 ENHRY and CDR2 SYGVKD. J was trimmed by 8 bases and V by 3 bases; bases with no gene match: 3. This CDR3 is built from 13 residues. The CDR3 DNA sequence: TGTGCCATCAGTGACCAGGGGGCTGACATTCAGTACTTC. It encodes CAISDQGADIQYF.

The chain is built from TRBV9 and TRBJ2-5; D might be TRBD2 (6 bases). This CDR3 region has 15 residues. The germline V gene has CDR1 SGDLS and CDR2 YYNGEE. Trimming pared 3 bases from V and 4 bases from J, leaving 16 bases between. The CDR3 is CASSALAESGETQYF. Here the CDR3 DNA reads TGTGCCAGCAGCGCCTTAGCGGAGTCGGGAGAGACCCAGTACTTC.